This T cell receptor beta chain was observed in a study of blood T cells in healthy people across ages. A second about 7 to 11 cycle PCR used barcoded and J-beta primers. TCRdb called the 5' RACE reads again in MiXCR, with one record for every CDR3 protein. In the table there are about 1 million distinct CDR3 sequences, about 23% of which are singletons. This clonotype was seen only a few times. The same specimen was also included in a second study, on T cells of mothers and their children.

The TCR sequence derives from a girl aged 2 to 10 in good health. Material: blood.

The CDR3 nucleotides are TGTGCCAGCAGCTTAGTGCGGGAGTCCTACAATGAGCAGTTCTTC. Its translation is CASSLVRESYNEQFF. The chain couples TRBV7-2 to TRBJ2-1, with 7 bases that match TRBD2. This CDR3 contains 15 residues. CDR1 is SGHTA and CDR2 is FQGNSA in the germline V gene. Unmatched junction bases numbered 1, after V lost 1 base and J lost 1 base.